The 21 T cell receptor beta chains reported below all come from one sample, sequenced in a study of human T cells and chemical hapten exposure. TCRdb itself ran the RACE reads through MiXCR, one entry per CDR3 protein. The sample shows under 300,000 distinct CDR3 sequences, 7.5% to 9% of them seen only once. Time point specified: pre-sensitization, week 0. Treatment reported: therapeutic diphenylcyclopropenone sensitization with weekly scalp DPC. The sequenced sample was whole blood, obtained in connection with sensitization to the hapten diphenylcyclopropenone (DPC). All receptors come from a man aged 18 to 29 with alopecia areata. Some clones in this sample may be carry-over from other donors' samples.

This clonotype was found a few times. The chain recombines TRBV20-1 with TRBJ2-3, with no clear D. The CDR3 extends over 15 amino acids. The ends were cut back, 3 bases at V and 6 bases at J, with 19 bases in the middle. CDR1 is DFQATT and CDR2 is SNEGSKA in the germline V gene (reference sequence). The CDR3 bases are TGCAGTGCTAGCCGGCTCATCGAGACCGCTGATACGCAGTATTTT. This encodes CSASRLIETADTQYF.

This clonotype was found many times. The chain has TRBV20-1 and TRBJ1-5, with D unresolved. The CDR3 consists of 14 residues. V was trimmed by 1 base and J by 0 bases, leaving 7 bases between them. The germline gives CDR1 DFQATT, CDR2 SNEGSKA (reference sequence). CDR3 in DNA: TGCAGTGCTAGAGTTTTGAATAGCAATCAGCCCCAGCATTTT. This sequence encodes CSARVLNSNQPQHF.

This clonotype has just a few counts. The rearrangement joins TRBV20-1 to TRBJ1-1; 7 bases are shared with TRBD1. CDR1 DFQATT and CDR2 SNEGSKA come from the germline V gene (reference sequence). This CDR3 is 16 amino acids long. Trimming took 6 bases from V and 5 from J; bases not matched to a gene: 18. This CDR3 reads CSADIIKGGARTEAFF. CDR3 nucleotides: TGCAGTGCCGACATAATCAAAGGGGGCGCGAGGACTGAAGCTTTCTTT.

In this sample, this clonotype turned up many times. The chain joins TRBV29-1 to TRBJ1-1, with D unclear. Trimming took 2 bases from V and 6 from J, leaving 4 bases between them. Germline V gene data show CDR1 as SQVTM and CDR2 as ANQGSEA. The length of the CDR3 is 10 residues. The CDR3 bases are TGCAGCGTTGAACCAGCTGAAGCTTTCTTT. This gives the protein CSVEPAEAFF.

V and J are TRBV10-3 and TRBJ1-6; tentatively, D is TRBD1 (5 bases). With 6 bases removed from V and 8 bases from J, the gap between germline ends came to 11 bases. The CDR3 totals 13 residues. Germline values: CDR1 ENHRY, CDR2 SYGVKD. CDR3 nucleotide sequence: TGTGCCATCAGAACACAGGAATATTCACCCCTCCACTTT. Its translation: CAIRTQEYSPLHF.

This clonotype has just a few counts. This chain joins TRBV6-6 and TRBJ1-6, with no clear D. The V and J ends lost 0 bases and 7 bases respectively, with 16 bases between them. CDR3 length: 17 residues. From germline, CDR1 is MNHNY and CDR2 SVGAGI (reference sequence). In DNA, the CDR3 is TGTGCCAGCAGTTACTCACCCGGCGCGGCGGGCAATTCACCCCTCCACTTT. This encodes CASSYSPGAAGNSPLHF.

The rearrangement joins TRBV7-2 to TRBJ1-4; no definite D call. Trimming left V 5 bases short and J 8 bases short, with 15 bases between. The length of the CDR3 is 14 residues. Germline V gives CDR1 SGHTA, CDR2 FQGNSA. CDR3 coding DNA: TGTGCCAGCAGCCCCATCAGCTTCTCCGAAAAACTGTTTTTT. Encoded protein: CASSPISFSEKLFF.

This clonotype came up once. At one of its ends the junction is not consistent with the germline gene, which may arise from a read error. The V call is TRBV11-2, the J call TRBJ2-6, with TRBD1 as a possible D gene (5 bases). The CDR3 is made up of 17 amino acids. Germline V gene data show CDR1 as SGHAT and CDR2 as FQNNGV. CDR3 residues: CASSLVAQHSGANDLTF. DNA for the CDR3: TGTGCCAGCAGCTTAGTGGCGCAGCACTCTGGGGCCAACGACCTGACTTTC.

This clonotype has only a few counts. The rearrangement uses TRBV11-2 and TRBJ1-2; 7 bases line up with TRBD1. Germline V CDR1 and CDR2: SGHAT, FQNNGV. The CDR3 spans 15 residues. J was trimmed by 2 bases and V by 5 bases; bases with no gene match: 8. CDR3 DNA sequence: TGTGCCAGCAGCCTCTCCCTACAGGGGAACTATGGCTACACCTTC. Translation gives CASSLSLQGNYGYTF. The variable domain in full, with the rest retrieved from reference TRBV11-2 and TRBJ1-2, is EAGVAQSPRYKIIEKRQSVAFWCNPISGHATLYWYQQILGQGPKLLIQFQNNGVVDDSQLPKDRFSAERLKGVDSTLKIQPAKLEDSAVYLCASSLSLQGNYGYTFGSGTRLTVV.

The genes are TRBV2 and TRBJ2-3; D gene uncertain. V dropped 10 bases and J dropped 2 bases, with 16 bases sitting between them. The germline V gene has CDR1 SNHLY and CDR2 FYNNEI. This CDR3 region has 14 residues. CDR3 sequence (DNA): TGTGCCACGCGTCTCCGATTTTTCACAGATACGCAGTATTTT. Encoded protein: CATRLRFFTDTQYF.

This clonotype was seen at least ten times. The chain has TRBV7-9 and TRBJ2-3; TRBD1 matches at 8 bases. CDR3 length equals 14 residues. Germline CDR1 is SEHNR and CDR2 is FQNEAQ (reference sequence). Losses at the gene ends were 5 bases for V and 8 bases for J; bases not matched to a gene: 9. DNA of the CDR3: TGTGCCAGCAGCGACGAGGACAGGGCGTTTACGCAGTATTTT. It codes for CASSDEDRAFTQYF.

This clonotype was counted between two and nine times. This rearrangement joins TRBV2 to TRBJ2-4; no definite D call. CDR1 and CDR2 (germline): SNHLY, FYNNEI. The CDR3 runs to 14 residues. V shed 4 bases and J shed 0 bases, with 7 bases lying between them. The CDR3 sequence: CASSGALAKNIQYF. The DNA for the CDR3 is TGTGCCAGCAGTGGGGCTTTAGCCAAAAACATTCAGTACTTC.

This clonotype was found a few times. The V call is TRBV28, the J call TRBJ2-6; D is undetermined. Germline V CDR1 and CDR2: MDHEN, SYDVKM. This CDR3 has 14 amino acids. Trimming left V 6 bases short and J 4 bases short, with 10 bases between. The CDR3 DNA sequence: TGTGCCAGCAGCCACAACACAGGGGCCAACGTCCTGACTTTC. It specifies CASSHNTGANVLTF.

This clonotype has a handful of counts. The V gene is TRBV24-1, the J gene TRBJ1-6, with unresolved D. Germline V gene lookup returns CDR1 KGHDR and CDR2 SFDVKD. V was pared by 5 bases and J by 13 bases, with 17 bases between. This CDR3 comprises 14 residues. CDR3 nucleotides: TGTGCCACCAGTGGTAACCGCGAAAGCGCGCCCCTCCACTTT. Protein product: CATSGNRESAPLHF.

The chain joins TRBV6-2 or TRBV6-3 to TRBJ2-5, with D tentatively TRBD1 (5 bases). Trimming pared 5 bases from V and 4 bases from J, leaving 14 bases between. CDR1 MNHEY and CDR2 SVGEGT come from the germline V gene. This CDR3 contains 14 residues. CDR3 amino acids: CASSPPGIGETQYF. The CDR3 DNA follows: TGTGCCAGCAGTCCACCAGGGATCGGAGAGACCCAGTACTTC.

The sample holds a few counts of this clonotype. The chain carries TRBV6-6 and TRBJ2-3; 14 bases match TRBD2. CDR1 is MNHNY and CDR2 is SVGAGI in the germline V gene (reference sequence). The CDR3 is made up of 16 amino acids. The V segment lost 2 bases and the J segment 7 bases; nucleotides outside the gene matches: 5. Here the CDR3 DNA reads TGTGCCAGCAGTTACGTAGGGACTAGCGGGAGTCATACGCAGTATTTT. It is translated as CASSYVGTSGSHTQYF.

The V call is TRBV7-9, the J call TRBJ2-3; D is ambiguous. V was cut by 2 bases and J by 0 bases, with 12 bases left in between. The CDR3 has 16 amino acids. Germline CDR1 and CDR2: SEHNR and FQNEAQ (reference sequence). The CDR3: CASSLIHMKSTDTQYF. The CDR3 DNA sequence: TGTGCCAGCAGCTTAATTCATATGAAAAGCACAGATACGCAGTATTTT.

This rearrangement joins TRBV5-5 to TRBJ1-6; possibly TRBD1 for D (6 bases). This CDR3 spans 16 amino acids. Trimming shortened V by 4 bases and J by 7 bases, and 18 bases separated the two germline ends. Germline V gives CDR1 SGHKS, CDR2 YYEKEE (reference sequence). The chain's CDR3 is CASSPDGDIPNSPLHF. The CDR3 DNA reads as TGTGCCAGCAGCCCAGACGGGGACATCCCCAATTCACCCCTCCACTTT.

V is TRBV24-1 and J is TRBJ1-5, with 7 bases fitting TRBD1. In germline, CDR1 is KGHDR, CDR2 SFDVKD. After removal of 7 bases from V and 1 base from J, the junction contained 6 bases not matched to a gene. The CDR3 loop spans 15 amino acids. The CDR3: CATSPRGDSNQPQHF. In DNA form, the CDR3 reads TGTGCCACCAGCCCCAGGGGGGACAGCAATCAGCCCCAGCATTTT.

This clonotype was picked up many times. The chain is built from TRBV7-2 and TRBJ1-1; D is unclear. V gave up 0 bases and J gave up 8 bases, with 10 bases separating them. The CDR3 length is 13 residues. Germline-derived CDR1 and CDR2 are SGHTA and FQGNSA. The CDR3 sequence is CASSLALRGEAFF. CDR3 nucleotides: TGTGCCAGCAGCTTAGCGCTTCGCGGGGAAGCTTTCTTT.

This clonotype was detected a few times. The V and J genes are TRBV7-2 and TRBJ1-2; TRBD1 matches at 7 bases. After removal of 6 bases from V and 8 bases from J, the junction contained 3 bases not matched to a gene. The length of the CDR3 is 11 residues. Germline CDR1 SGHTA, CDR2 FQGNSA. The CDR3 nucleotides are TGTGCCAGCAGTCAACAGGGGGGCTACACCTTC. Protein: CASSQQGGYTF.